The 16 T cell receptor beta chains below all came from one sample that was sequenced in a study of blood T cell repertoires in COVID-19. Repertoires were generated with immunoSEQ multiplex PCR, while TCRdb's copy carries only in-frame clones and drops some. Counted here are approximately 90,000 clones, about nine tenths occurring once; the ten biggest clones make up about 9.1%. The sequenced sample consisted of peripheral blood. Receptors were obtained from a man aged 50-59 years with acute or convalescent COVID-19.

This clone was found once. The CDR3 region has the DNA TGCGCCAGCAGTGTTCGGGAGACCCAGTACTTC. It specifies CASSVRETQYF. The chain has TRBV5-1 and TRBJ2-5; no clear D. Germline assignment: CDR1 SGHRS and CDR2 YFSETQ. Trimming took off 5 bases at V and 5 bases at J, with 7 bases between the two ends. CDR3 length: 11 amino acids.

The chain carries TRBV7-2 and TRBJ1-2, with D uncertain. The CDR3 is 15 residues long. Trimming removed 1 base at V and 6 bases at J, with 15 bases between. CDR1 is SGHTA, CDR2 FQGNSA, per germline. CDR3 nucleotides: TGTGCCAGCAGCTTAGGGTTGACATCGGATCATGGCTACACCTTC. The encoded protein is CASSLGLTSDHGYTF.

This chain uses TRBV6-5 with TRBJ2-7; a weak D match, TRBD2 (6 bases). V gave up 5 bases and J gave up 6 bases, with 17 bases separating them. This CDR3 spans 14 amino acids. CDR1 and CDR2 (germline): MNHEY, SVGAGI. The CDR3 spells CASSKVGGVGEQYV. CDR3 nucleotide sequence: TGTGCCAGCAGTAAGGTTGGAGGGGTGGGCGAGCAGTACGTC.

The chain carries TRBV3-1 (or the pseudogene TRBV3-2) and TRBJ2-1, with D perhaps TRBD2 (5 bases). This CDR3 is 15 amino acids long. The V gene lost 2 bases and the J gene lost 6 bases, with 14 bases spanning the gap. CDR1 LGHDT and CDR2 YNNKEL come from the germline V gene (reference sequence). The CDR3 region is CASSQPGVPFNEQFF. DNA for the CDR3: TGTGCCAGCAGCCAACCCGGGGTACCTTTCAATGAGCAGTTCTTC.

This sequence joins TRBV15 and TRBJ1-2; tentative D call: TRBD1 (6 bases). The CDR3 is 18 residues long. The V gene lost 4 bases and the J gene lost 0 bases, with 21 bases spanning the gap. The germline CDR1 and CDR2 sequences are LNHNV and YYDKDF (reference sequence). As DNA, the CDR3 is TGTGCCACCAGCACCAACCCGGACAGTCTACGGGCTAACTATGGCTACACCTTC. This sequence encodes CATSTNPDSLRANYGYTF.

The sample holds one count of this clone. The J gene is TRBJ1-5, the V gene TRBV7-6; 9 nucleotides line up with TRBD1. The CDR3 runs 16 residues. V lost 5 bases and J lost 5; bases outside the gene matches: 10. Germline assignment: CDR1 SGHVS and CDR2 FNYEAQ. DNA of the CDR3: TGTGCCAGCAGCCCCGGACAGGGGAAGGGGGATCAGCCCCAGCATTTT. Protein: CASSPGQGKGDQPQHF.

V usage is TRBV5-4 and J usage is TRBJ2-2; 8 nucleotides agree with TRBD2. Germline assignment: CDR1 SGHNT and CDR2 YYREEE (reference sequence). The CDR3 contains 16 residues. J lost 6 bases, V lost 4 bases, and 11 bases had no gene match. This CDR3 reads CASSPGGTSVPGELFF. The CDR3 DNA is TGTGCCAGCAGCCCGGGGGGGACTAGTGTGCCCGGGGAGCTGTTTTTT.

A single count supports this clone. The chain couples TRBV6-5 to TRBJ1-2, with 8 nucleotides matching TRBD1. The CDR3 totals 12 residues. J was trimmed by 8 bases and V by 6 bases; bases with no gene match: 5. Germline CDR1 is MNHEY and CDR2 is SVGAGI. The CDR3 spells CASRQGARGYTF. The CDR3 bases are TGTGCCAGCAGGCAGGGGGCTCGGGGCTACACCTTC.

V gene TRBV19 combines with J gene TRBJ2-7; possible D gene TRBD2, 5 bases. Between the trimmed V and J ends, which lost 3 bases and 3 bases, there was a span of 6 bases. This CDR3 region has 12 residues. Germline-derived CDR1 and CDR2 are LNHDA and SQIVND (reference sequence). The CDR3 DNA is TGTGCCAGTAGTATCGAGGGCTACGAGCAGTACGTC. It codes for CASSIEGYEQYV.

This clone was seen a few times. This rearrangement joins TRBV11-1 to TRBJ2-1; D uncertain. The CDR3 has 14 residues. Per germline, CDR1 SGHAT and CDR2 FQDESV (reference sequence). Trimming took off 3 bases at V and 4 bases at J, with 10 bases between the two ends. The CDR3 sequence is CASSLRNSYNEQFF. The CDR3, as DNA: TGTGCCAGCAGCTTGCGCAACTCTTACAATGAGCAGTTCTTC.

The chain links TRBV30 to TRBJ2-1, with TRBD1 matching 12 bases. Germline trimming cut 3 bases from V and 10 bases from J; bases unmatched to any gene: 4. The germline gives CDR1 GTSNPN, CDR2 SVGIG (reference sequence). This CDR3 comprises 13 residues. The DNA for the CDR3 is TGTGCCTGGAGGGGACAGGGGGCCGGAGAGCAGTTCTTC. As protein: CAWRGQGAGEQFF.

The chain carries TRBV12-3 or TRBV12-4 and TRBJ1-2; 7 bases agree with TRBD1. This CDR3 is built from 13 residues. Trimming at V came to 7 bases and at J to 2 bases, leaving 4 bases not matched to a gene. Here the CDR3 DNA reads TGTGCCAGCAACCTGGGACAGAACTATGGCTACACCTTC. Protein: CASNLGQNYGYTF.

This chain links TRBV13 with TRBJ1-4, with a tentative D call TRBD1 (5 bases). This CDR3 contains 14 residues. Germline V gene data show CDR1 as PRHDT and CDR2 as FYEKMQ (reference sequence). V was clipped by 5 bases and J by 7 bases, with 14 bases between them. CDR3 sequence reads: CASSPRGTGEKLFF. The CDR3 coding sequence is TGTGCCAGCAGCCCGCGGGGGACCGGTGAAAAACTGTTTTTT.

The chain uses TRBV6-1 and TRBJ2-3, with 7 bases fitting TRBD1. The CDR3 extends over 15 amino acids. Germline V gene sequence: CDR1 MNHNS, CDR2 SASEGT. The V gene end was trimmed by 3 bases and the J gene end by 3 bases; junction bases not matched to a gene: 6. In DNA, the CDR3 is TGTGCCAGCAGTGACAGACAGGGTTTAACAGATACGCAGTATTTT. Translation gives CASSDRQGLTDTQYF.

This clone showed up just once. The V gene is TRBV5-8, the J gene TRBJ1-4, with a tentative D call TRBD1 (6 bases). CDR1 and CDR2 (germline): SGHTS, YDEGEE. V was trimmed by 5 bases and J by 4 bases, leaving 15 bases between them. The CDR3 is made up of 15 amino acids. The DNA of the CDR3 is TGTGCCAGCAGGTTCGACAGGACCATTAATGAAAAACTGTTTTTT. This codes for CASRFDRTINEKLFF.

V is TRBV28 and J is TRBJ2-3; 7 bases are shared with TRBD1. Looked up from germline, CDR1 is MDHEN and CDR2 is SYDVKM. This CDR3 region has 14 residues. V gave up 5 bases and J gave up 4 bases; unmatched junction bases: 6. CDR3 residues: CASSRRQGPDTQYF. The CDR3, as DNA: TGTGCCAGCAGTCGACGACAGGGACCAGATACGCAGTATTTT.